This entry lists 3 T cell receptor beta chains sequenced from one sample in a study of beta chain features in type 1 diabetes. Expressed TCRB transcripts got sequenced, as all isolated RNA was reverse transcribed. Assay: immunoSEQ multiplex PCR; the TCRdb copy retains only in-frame clones and omits some. The sample lists a few hundred thousand clones, about 10% seen once, with around 0.015% in the top ten. Sequencing was done on a sample of naive CD4+ T cells from blood. The receptors come from a woman between 25 and 40 years old in good health.

V usage is TRBV30 and J usage is TRBJ2-2; 8 bases line up with TRBD1. The germline V gene encodes CDR1 GTSNPN and CDR2 SVGIG (reference sequence). Trimming cost V 5 bases and J 5 bases; bases outside gene matches: 10. This CDR3 has 15 residues. CDR3 sequence (DNA): TGTGCCTGGGACCAGGGGGCAGTGGGGACCGGGGAGCTGTTTTTT. This sequence encodes CAWDQGAVGTGELFF. The full variable domain, in which reference TRBV30 and TRBJ2-2 provide the parts outside the CDR3, is SQTIHQWPATLVQPVGSPLSLECTVEGTSNPNLYWYRQAAGRGLQLLFYSVGIGQISSEVPQNLSASRPQDRQFILSSKKLLLSDSGFYLCAWDQGAVGTGELFFGEGSRLTVL.

The chain has TRBV11-1 and TRBJ2-2; D is unclear. Per germline, CDR1 SGHAT and CDR2 FQDESV (reference sequence). This CDR3 has 17 residues. Trimming left V 3 bases short and J 6 bases short, with 20 bases between. CDR3 sequence (DNA): TGTGCCAGCAGCTTGCCGACCGGAGAAAAGGATTCCGGGGAGCTGTTTTTT. Translation: CASSLPTGEKDSGELFF.

The chain combines TRBV18 with TRBJ2-7, with 7 bases identical to TRBD1. Germline V CDR1 and CDR2: KGHSH, LQKENI. J lost 4 bases, V lost 1 base, and 7 bases had no gene match. The CDR3 has 15 amino acids. DNA of the CDR3: TGTGCCAGCTCACCACACGCTGACAGGGCGTACGAGCAGTACTTC. Its translation: CASSPHADRAYEQYF.